The clone carrying this T cell receptor (beta chain) was counted many times. Its antigen is undetermined. From germline, CDR1 is SGHTA and CDR2 FQGTGA. The trim removed 0 bases at V and 3 bases at J, leaving 16 bases unmatched. The CDR3 is 19 residues long. This entry belongs to a study of Graves' ophthalmopathy and Graves' hyperthyroidism. Amplification from RNA transcripts yielded the TCR beta CDR3 regions. First-round RT-PCR relied on HTBI primers, and a second-round multiplex PCR came next. TCRdb used MiXCR to reprocess the multiplex PCR reads, holding one entry per CDR3 protein. The sample holds 500,000 to 600,000 distinct CDR3 sequences, under 40% seen once. The study, taken as a whole, reports: Prediction of ophthalmopathy progression reached around 70% sensitivity and under 80% specificity. Clonotypes were expanded in thyroid at above 0.001 frequency, and most also appeared in blood.

Patients newly diagnosed with hyperthyroidism, under 2 months' duration, were aged 18 to 65, the study reports. The TCR sequence derives from an adult man with Graves' hyperthyroidism. The specimen sequenced was peripheral blood or thyroid tissue (not recorded which). The chain employs TRBV7-3 and TRBJ2-7; TRBD2 matches 8 bases. In DNA, the CDR3 is TGTGCCAGCAGCTTAACGCTGGGAGCGGGAGAGGTTCTAATCTACGAGCAGTACTTC. It is translated as CASSLTLGAGEVLIYEQYF.